The source of this T cell receptor (beta chain) is a study of T cells in Graves' hyperthyroidism and ophthalmopathy. Study outcomes and limitations: Model output signaled ophthalmopathy a median 6.5 months ahead of onset.

TCR beta CDR3 regions were amplified from RNA. With the HTBI primer set, the TCR CDR3 went through a first round of RT-PCR. MiXCR, run by TCRdb on the multiplex PCR reads, gives a single entry per CDR3 protein. The sample consists of around 500,000 distinct CDR3 sequences, approximately 15% of them appearing once. No ophthalmopathy progression within 18 months constituted stable Graves' hyperthyroidism. Lactation, pregnancy, other autoimmune disease or uncontrolled infection excluded patients. Diagnostic assessment was based on clinical symptoms, serum thyroxine and TRAb, thyroid ultrasound and orbital computed tomography. This clonotype was seen many times. Antigen: not known. The junction had 13 bases not matched to a gene; V was cut back by 6 bases and J by 2 bases. The CDR3 runs to 16 residues. CDR1 and CDR2 (germline): MNHEY, SMNVEV (reference sequence).

Sequencing was carried out using blood. The clonotype originates from a woman aged 40 to 50 with Graves' hyperthyroidism. This chain joins TRBV27 and TRBJ2-7; 7 bases match TRBD2. The CDR3 region has the DNA TGTGCCAGCAGCCCTAAGGGACCGAGCGGGGCCTACGAGCAGTACTTC. Its translation: CASSPKGPSGAYEQYF.